Each of the 10 T cell receptor beta chains below was sequenced from the same sample in a study of blood T cell repertoires in COVID-19. The data were produced by immunoSEQ multiplex PCR, yet TCRdb's version contains in-frame clones alone and is incomplete. The repertoire consists of 200,000 to 250,000 clones, with 86% occurring once and the leading ten covering over 2%. Sequencing was performed on PBMCs or T cells enriched from blood (not recorded which). These receptors originate from a woman aged 45 to 65 who had recovered from COVID-19.

This chain links TRBV29-1 with TRBJ2-7; 10 bases align to TRBD1. In germline, CDR1 is SQVTM, CDR2 ANQGSEA. V lost 5 bases and J lost 0; bases outside the gene matches: 10. This CDR3 is built from 16 residues. The CDR3: CSVSGGQGISSYEQYF. The CDR3 nucleotides read TGCAGCGTTTCTGGGGGACAGGGGATTAGCTCCTACGAGCAGTACTTC.

The J gene is TRBJ2-1, the V gene TRBV2, with 7 positions matching TRBD2. Unmatched junction bases numbered 6, after V lost 4 bases and J lost 6 bases. The CDR3 runs 14 residues. The germline V gene encodes CDR1 SNHLY and CDR2 FYNNEI. DNA of the CDR3: TGTGCCAGCAGTGGGTCGACTAGCATCAATGAGCAGTTCTTC. Translation: CASSGSTSINEQFF.

The chain joins TRBV5-1 to TRBJ2-1; TRBD2 aligns across 10 bases. J was trimmed by 9 bases and V by 4 bases; bases with no gene match: 10. This CDR3 comprises 15 residues. The germline CDR1 and CDR2 sequences are SGHRS and YFSETQ. The CDR3 is CASSLSGLAGAEQFF. The CDR3 region has the DNA TGCGCCAGCAGCCTGAGCGGGCTAGCGGGAGCTGAGCAGTTCTTC. The complete variable domain, with remaining parts taken from reference TRBV5-1 and TRBJ2-1, reads KAGVTQTPRYLIKTRGQQVTLSCSPISGHRSVSWYQQTPGQGLQFLFEYFSETQRNKGNFPGRFSGRQFSNSRSEMNVSTLELGDSALYLCASSLSGLAGAEQFFGPGTRLTVL.

The CDR3 coding sequence is TGTGCCAGCTCACCCACGACAGGGTACAGTGGCACTGAAGCTTTCTTT. This translates into CASSPTTGYSGTEAFF. The V call is TRBV18, the J call TRBJ1-1; 7 positions match TRBD1. CDR1 KGHSH and CDR2 LQKENI come from the germline V gene. This CDR3 comprises 16 residues. Trimming cost V 3 bases and J 4 bases; bases outside gene matches: 11.

The chain is built from TRBV30 and TRBJ1-5, with D tentatively TRBD1 (5 bases). Per the germline V gene, CDR1 is GTSNPN and CDR2 is SVGIG (reference sequence). This CDR3 has 13 residues. Trimming pared 4 bases from V and 2 bases from J, leaving 9 bases between. DNA for the CDR3: TGTGCCTGGACCCTAGGGGGCAATCAGCCCCAGCATTTT. Its protein product is CAWTLGGNQPQHF. The whole variable domain, remainder taken from reference TRBV30 and TRBJ1-5, is SQTIHQWPATLVQPVGSPLSLECTVEGTSNPNLYWYRQAAGRGLQLLFYSVGIGQISSEVPQNLSASRPQDRQFILSSKKLLLSDSGFYLCAWTLGGNQPQHFGDGTRLSIL.

This chain joins TRBV18 and TRBJ2-5; D might be TRBD1 (6 bases). The germline V gene encodes CDR1 KGHSH and CDR2 LQKENI. The CDR3 is 14 residues long. The V end lost 3 bases, the J end lost 4 bases, and 12 bases lay between the germline ends. CDR3 bases: TGTGCCAGCTCACCCCCTACAGGGCCAGAGACCCAGTACTTC. Translated: CASSPPTGPETQYF.

The chain is built from TRBV28 and TRBJ2-7; 15 bases are a match to TRBD2. The V and J ends lost 4 bases and 2 bases, in that order; junction bases with no gene match: 9. Per germline, CDR1 MDHEN and CDR2 SYDVKM. The CDR3 spans 18 residues. The CDR3 bases are TGTGCCAGCAGTTGGAACGGACTAGCGGGAGGGAAGGCCTACGAGCAGTACTTC. Translation: CASSWNGLAGGKAYEQYF.

The gene calls are TRBV19 and TRBJ2-7; the D gene is possibly TRBD2 (5 bases). V was cut by 6 bases and J by 4 bases, with 10 bases left in between. The CDR3 spans 12 residues. In germline, CDR1 is LNHDA, CDR2 SQIVND (reference sequence). This CDR3 is CASSGEQYEQYF. In nucleotides, the CDR3 is TGTGCCAGTAGCGGGGAGCAGTACGAGCAGTACTTC.

The rearrangement links TRBV27 to TRBJ1-5; a possible D gene is TRBD1 (5 bases). Germline V gene data show CDR1 as MNHEY and CDR2 as SMNVEV (reference sequence). V lost 4 bases to trimming and J lost 6 bases, with 7 bases between them. CDR3 length: 12 residues. The CDR3 loop reads CASSSGGQPQHF. CDR3 DNA sequence: TGTGCCAGCAGTTCCGGGGGTCAGCCCCAGCATTTT.

Only one count was recorded for this clone. The chain recombines TRBV5-1 with TRBJ2-3, with 9 nucleotides matching TRBD1. Germline CDR1 and CDR2: SGHRS and YFSETQ. The CDR3 has 16 amino acids. The ends lost 6 bases at V and 0 bases at J; junction bases unmatched: 8. CDR3 sequence (DNA): TGCGCCAGCAATGGACAGGGGTCCACTAGCACAGATACGCAGTATTTT. This translates into CASNGQGSTSTDTQYF.